The 26 T cell receptor beta chains given below trace back to one sample, sequenced in a study of OX40 agonist ivuxolimab in advanced cancers. Here immunoSEQ multiplex PCR was the method, and the copy in TCRdb shows in-frame clones only, minus some. Here the sample spans some 70,000 clones, about 89% being singletons. The starting material was CD4+ or CD8+ T cells sorted from blood, obtained in a trial of the OX40 agonist ivuxolimab. The receptors originated from an adult with an advanced solid tumor such as melanoma, head and neck, liver or kidney cancer.

This clone was detected once. V and J are TRBV10-1 and TRBJ2-3, with 9 nucleotides matching TRBD1. This CDR3 spans 14 amino acids. J was trimmed by 2 bases and V by 6 bases; bases with no gene match: 3. The germline gives CDR1 WNHNN, CDR2 SYGVQD (reference sequence). Written as DNA, the CDR3 is TGCGCCAGCAGCGGACAGGGGAACACAGATACGCAGTATTTT. Translated, it gives CASSGQGNTDTQYF.

CDR3 residues: CASGVTSGRDTQYF. The CDR3 nucleotides read TGTGCCAGCGGGGTGACTAGCGGGAGAGATACGCAGTATTTT. V usage is TRBV6-1 and J usage is TRBJ2-3; 12 bases fit TRBD2. This CDR3 contains 14 residues. V lost 8 bases to trimming and J lost 5 bases; unmatched junction nucleotides: 5. Per germline, CDR1 MNHNS and CDR2 SASEGT.

The J gene is TRBJ2-1, the V gene TRBV4-1; TRBD1 might be the D (6 bases). The V end lost 0 bases, the J end lost 5 bases, and 17 bases lay between the germline ends. Germline V gene data show CDR1 as MGHRA and CDR2 as YSYEKL. The CDR3 has 17 amino acids. The CDR3: CASSQDRGTEKNNEQFF. The CDR3 DNA follows: TGCGCCAGCAGCCAAGATAGGGGGACGGAAAAAAACAATGAGCAGTTCTTC.

The V gene is TRBV29-1, the J gene TRBJ2-3, with D uncertain. The CDR3 length is 12 residues. The germline V gene has CDR1 SQVTM and CDR2 ANQGSEA. The ends were cut back, 2 bases at V and 2 bases at J, with 5 bases in the middle. CDR3 region: CSVESPTDTQYF. In DNA, the CDR3 is TGCAGCGTTGAAAGCCCCACAGATACGCAGTATTTT.

V is TRBV28 and J is TRBJ2-6, with no clear D. CDR3 length: 15 amino acids. The ends were cut back, 8 bases at V and 0 bases at J, with 11 bases in the middle. Germline CDR1 and CDR2: MDHEN and SYDVKM. In DNA, the CDR3 is TGTGCCAGCTCCCCGGCGAGCTCTGGGGCCAACGTCCTGACTTTC. Its translation is CASSPASSGANVLTF.

The gene calls are TRBV18 and TRBJ1-1, with D possibly TRBD1 on 6 matching bases. In germline, CDR1 is KGHSH, CDR2 LQKENI. V lost 6 bases and J lost 8, with 16 bases in between. The length of the CDR3 is 13 residues. Here the CDR3 reads CASSLGGGTEAFF. The CDR3 DNA is TGTGCCAGCTCTCTCGGGGGCGGGACAGAAGCTTTCTTT.

The CDR3 spells CASSKKGLAGGPSTDTQYF. Here the CDR3 DNA reads TGTGCCAGCAGCAAAAAAGGACTAGCGGGAGGGCCGAGCACAGATACGCAGTATTTT. This chain uses TRBV21-1 with TRBJ2-3; the table's D gene call, TRBD2, was not cross checked with the DNA. TRBV21-1 is a known pseudogene. This CDR3 is 19 amino acids long.

The chain links TRBV5-6 to TRBJ1-5; D ambiguous. Trimming cost V 0 bases and J 9 bases, with 13 bases left between them. CDR3 size: 14 residues. From germline, CDR1 is SGHDT and CDR2 YYEEEE. CDR3 sequence (DNA): TGTGCCAGCAGCTTGGGGACCGACATCACGCCCCAGCATTTT. Translation gives CASSLGTDITPQHF.

The chain is built from TRBV2 and TRBJ2-5, with TRBD1 matching 10 bases. The CDR3 is made up of 14 amino acids. The V gene's germline CDR1 is SNHLY and CDR2 FYNNEI. J lost 11 bases, V lost 4 bases, and 10 bases had no gene match. CDR3 DNA sequence: TGTGCCAGCAGTGTTGGGACAGGGGCTGTTGAGCAGTACTTC. It yields the protein CASSVGTGAVEQYF. The variable domain in full, completed from reference TRBV2 and TRBJ2-5, reads EPEVTQTPSHQVTQMGQEVILRCVPISNHLYFYWYRQILGQKVEFLVSFYNNEISEKSEIFDDQFSVERPDGSNFTLKIRSTKLEDSAMYFCASSVGTGAVEQYFGPGTRLLVL.

This chain connects TRBV2 to TRBJ1-3; D remains ambiguous. CDR1 SNHLY and CDR2 FYNNEI come from the germline V gene. The CDR3 totals 15 residues. Trimming took 6 bases from V and 0 from J, leaving 12 bases between them. The CDR3 loop reads CASSEQVNSGNTIYF. CDR3 bases: TGTGCCAGCAGCGAGCAGGTGAACTCTGGAAACACCATATATTTT.

V and J are TRBV4-3 and TRBJ1-1; D is ambiguous. The CDR3 consists of 13 residues. Trimming took off 0 bases at V and 8 bases at J, with 10 bases between the two ends. Looked up from germline, CDR1 is LGHNA and CDR2 is YSLEER. The CDR3 nucleotides read TGCGCCAGCAGCCAAGATCCCGGGATGGAAGCTTTCTTT. This translates into CASSQDPGMEAFF.

The V call is TRBV25-1, the J call TRBJ1-1; D gene unclear. Germline CDR1 MGHDK, CDR2 SYGVNS. The CDR3 is 15 amino acids. The germline V and J ends were trimmed by 4 bases and 1 base, with 13 bases remaining between them. The chain's CDR3 is CASSAAGKANTEAFF. The CDR3 DNA is TGTGCCAGCAGTGCCGCTGGAAAGGCGAACACTGAAGCTTTCTTT.

The chain has TRBV6-1 and TRBJ2-7; D gene ambiguous. V lost 10 bases and J 2 bases, leaving 18 bases between the germline ends. CDR1 and CDR2 (germline): MNHNS, SASEGT. The CDR3 spans 14 residues. CDR3 sequence reads: CATSTRGETYEQYF. As DNA, the CDR3 is TGTGCCACCTCCACAAGAGGAGAGACCTACGAGCAGTACTTC.

V usage is TRBV9 and J usage is TRBJ2-1, with D possibly being TRBD1 or TRBD2 (6 bases each). Germline V gene data show CDR1 as SGDLS and CDR2 as YYNGEE. Between the trimmed V and J ends, which lost 3 bases and 5 bases, there was a span of 9 bases. CDR3 length: 13 residues. CDR3 DNA: TGTGCCAGCAGCGCGGGGGCTGACAATGAGCAGTTCTTC. It specifies CASSAGADNEQFF.

This chain uses TRBV5-4 with TRBJ1-3; D gene ambiguous. V lost 2 bases and J lost 11, with 11 bases in between. The CDR3 spans 12 residues. CDR1 is SGHNT and CDR2 is YYREEE in the germline V gene (reference sequence). The CDR3 protein is CASSFAGKAIYF. CDR3 coding DNA: TGTGCCAGCAGCTTTGCGGGGAAGGCCATATATTTT.

The chain combines TRBV10-3 with TRBJ2-3; perhaps D is TRBD1 or TRBD2 (5 bases each). Germline CDR1 ENHRY, CDR2 SYGVKD. V was trimmed by 3 bases and J by 0 bases, leaving 19 bases between them. The CDR3 runs 18 residues. The CDR3 DNA reads as TGTGCCATCAGTGAAAGGGGACCGTCGGGGCGGAGCACAGATACGCAGTATTTT. Translated: CAISERGPSGRSTDTQYF.

The chain combines TRBV4-1 with TRBJ1-1; 9 positions match TRBD1. The V segment lost 3 bases and the J segment 3 bases; nucleotides outside the gene matches: 5. Germline assignment: CDR1 MGHRA and CDR2 YSYEKL. The CDR3 totals 15 residues. The CDR3 reads CASSQGQGGYTEAFF. DNA of the CDR3: TGCGCCAGCAGCCAGGGACAGGGCGGGTACACTGAAGCTTTCTTT.

This sequence joins TRBV5-1 and TRBJ2-5; 9 positions match TRBD1. This CDR3 is built from 15 residues. The V and J ends lost 2 bases and 4 bases, in that order; junction bases with no gene match: 6. Germline V gene data show CDR1 as SGHRS and CDR2 as YFSETQ. The CDR3 loop is CASSFPQGAGETQYF. The CDR3 nucleotides read TGCGCCAGCAGCTTCCCACAGGGGGCTGGAGAGACCCAGTACTTC. Drawing the rest from reference TRBV5-1 and TRBJ2-5, the complete variable domain is KAGVTQTPRYLIKTRGQQVTLSCSPISGHRSVSWYQQTPGQGLQFLFEYFSETQRNKGNFPGRFSGRQFSNSRSEMNVSTLELGDSALYLCASSFPQGAGETQYFGPGTRLLVL.

The chain joins TRBV10-2 to TRBJ2-1; D may correspond to TRBD1 or TRBD2 (5 bases each). The CDR3 runs to 13 residues. Germline CDR1 is WSHSY and CDR2 is SAAADI. The ends were cut back, 8 bases at V and 5 bases at J, with 13 bases in the middle. CDR3 in DNA: TGCGCCAGCGACCGGGGCCGAGACAATGAGCAGTTCTTC. Protein: CASDRGRDNEQFF.

This chain joins TRBV10-3 and TRBJ1-5; no clear D gene. Germline lookup yields CDR1 ENHRY and CDR2 SYGVKD. V was shortened by 0 bases and J by 7 bases, with 10 bases between the two germline ends. This CDR3 region has 14 residues. The CDR3 reads CAISESNAAQPQHF. CDR3 DNA: TGTGCCATCAGTGAGTCGAATGCTGCGCAGCCCCAGCATTTT.

The chain uses TRBV5-5 and TRBJ1-2, with 7 bases fitting TRBD1. The CDR3 has 15 amino acids. CDR1 is SGHKS and CDR2 is YYEKEE in the germline V gene (reference sequence). V dropped 3 bases and J dropped 4; count of bases not matched to a gene: 9. The CDR3 here is CASSSLRQGGYGYTF. CDR3 nucleotides: TGTGCCAGCAGCTCTCTCCGACAGGGAGGCTATGGCTACACCTTC.

The rearrangement links TRBV7-2 to TRBJ2-7; 12 bases match TRBD2. In germline, CDR1 is SGHTA, CDR2 FQGNSA. This CDR3 region has 16 residues. The V gene end was trimmed by 1 base and the J gene end by 3 bases; junction bases not matched to a gene: 4. CDR3 sequence: CASSLVPTSGGYEQYF. CDR3 nucleotides: TGTGCCAGCAGCTTAGTCCCGACTAGCGGGGGCTACGAGCAGTACTTC.

The chain carries TRBV4-3 and TRBJ1-2; D is ambiguous. The germline CDR1 and CDR2 sequences are LGHNA and YSLEER. Trimming took 0 bases from V and 2 from J, leaving 16 bases between them. The CDR3 spans 17 residues. The chain's CDR3 is CASSQDLTSPLNYGYTF. In DNA, the CDR3 is TGCGCCAGCAGCCAAGATCTAACGTCTCCTCTGAACTATGGCTACACCTTC.

The CDR3 nucleotides read TGCGGGTCCGGGGACTCCTACGAGCAGTACTTC. This gives the protein CGSGDSYEQYF. This chain uses TRBV20-1 with TRBJ2-7; perhaps TRBD2 as D (5 bases). The germline V gene encodes CDR1 DFQATT and CDR2 SNEGSKA (reference sequence). The CDR3 runs 11 residues.

The chain employs TRBV11-2 and TRBJ2-3; the D is unclear. The CDR3 runs to 15 residues. The V gene lost 5 bases and the J gene lost 9 bases, with 21 bases spanning the gap. Germline V CDR1 and CDR2: SGHAT, FQNNGV. CDR3 DNA: TGTGCCAGCAGCACCGTGCGCGGTAGCCAAGTCACGCAGTATTTT. Its translation: CASSTVRGSQVTQYF.

The J gene is TRBJ1-1, the V gene TRBV6-1; tentative D call: TRBD1 (6 bases). V was trimmed by 5 bases and J by 5 bases, leaving 12 bases between them. The germline gives CDR1 MNHNS, CDR2 SASEGT. The CDR3 has 13 residues. In DNA form, the CDR3 reads TGTGCCAGCAGTCCGACAGGAACGACTGAAGCTTTCTTT. Encoded protein: CASSPTGTTEAFF.